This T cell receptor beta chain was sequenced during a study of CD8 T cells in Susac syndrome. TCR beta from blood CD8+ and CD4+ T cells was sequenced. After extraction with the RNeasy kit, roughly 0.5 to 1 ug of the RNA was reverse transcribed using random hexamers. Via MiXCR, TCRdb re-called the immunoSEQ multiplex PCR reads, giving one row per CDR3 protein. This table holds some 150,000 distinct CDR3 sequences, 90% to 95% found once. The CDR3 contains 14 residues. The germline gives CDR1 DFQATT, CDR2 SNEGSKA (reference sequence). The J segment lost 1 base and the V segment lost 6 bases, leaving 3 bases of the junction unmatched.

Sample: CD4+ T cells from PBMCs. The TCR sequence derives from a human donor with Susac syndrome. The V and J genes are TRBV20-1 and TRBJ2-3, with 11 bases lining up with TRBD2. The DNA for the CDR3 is TGCAGTGCCCCGACTAGCGGGGGCACAGATACGCAGTATTTT. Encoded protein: CSAPTSGGTDTQYF.